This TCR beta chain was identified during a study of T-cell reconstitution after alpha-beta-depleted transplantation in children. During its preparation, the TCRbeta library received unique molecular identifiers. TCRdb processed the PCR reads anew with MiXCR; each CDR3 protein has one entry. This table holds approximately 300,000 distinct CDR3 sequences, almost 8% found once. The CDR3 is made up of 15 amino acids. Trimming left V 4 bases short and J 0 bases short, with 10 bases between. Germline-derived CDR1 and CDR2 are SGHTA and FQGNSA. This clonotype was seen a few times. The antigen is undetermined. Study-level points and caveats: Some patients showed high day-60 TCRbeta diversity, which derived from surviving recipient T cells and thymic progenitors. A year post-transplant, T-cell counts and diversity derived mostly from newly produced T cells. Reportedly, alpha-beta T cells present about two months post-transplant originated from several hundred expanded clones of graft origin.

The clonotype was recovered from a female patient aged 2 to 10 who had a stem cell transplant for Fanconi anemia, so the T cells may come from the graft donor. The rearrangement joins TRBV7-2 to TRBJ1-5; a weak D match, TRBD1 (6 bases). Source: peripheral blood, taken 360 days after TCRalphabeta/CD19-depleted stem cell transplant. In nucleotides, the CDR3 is TGTGCCAGCAGCTCTGCGGGACATAGCAATCAGCCCCAGCATTTT. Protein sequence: CASSSAGHSNQPQHF.